A single sample gave rise to the 18 T cell receptor beta chains below, sequenced in a study of CD8 T cells in ankylosing spondylitis. TCRdb passed the 5' RACE reads through MiXCR, listing each CDR3 protein once. The sample consists of 150,000 to 250,000 distinct CDR3 sequences, roughly 12% of them appearing once. The sample taken for sequencing was blood, either unsorted or a sorted T cell fraction (not recorded which). The receptors shown here come from a male donor with ankylosing spondylitis or in good health (not recorded which).

This clonotype was recorded at least ten times. The V gene is TRBV4-1, the J gene TRBJ2-7; D is uncertain. The CDR3 has 15 amino acids. Germline V gene data show CDR1 as MGHRA and CDR2 as YSYEKL. V was cut by 0 bases and J by 0 bases, with 9 bases left in between. CDR3 coding DNA: TGCGCCAGCAGCCAAGACAGGCCCAGCTCCTACGAGCAGTACTTC. Protein sequence: CASSQDRPSSYEQYF.

The CDR3 nucleotides read TGCAGTGCTAGAGACCTAAGACCCGACAGCCCTAGCACAGATACGCAGTATTTT. Translation: CSARDLRPDSPSTDTQYF. This rearrangement joins TRBV20-1 to TRBJ2-3; tentatively, D is TRBD1 (5 bases). V was pared by 0 bases and J by 0 bases, with 19 bases between. The CDR3 is made up of 18 amino acids. Germline loops: CDR1 DFQATT, CDR2 SNEGSKA (reference sequence).

V and J are TRBV27 and TRBJ2-7; unclear D gene. Germline values: CDR1 MNHEY, CDR2 SMNVEV (reference sequence). CDR3 length: 18 amino acids. The V end was cut by 6 bases, the J end by 4 bases, with 28 bases between. This chain's CDR3 is CASSDLTNPITSPYEQYF. For the CDR3, the DNA is TGTGCCAGCAGCGATCTGACAAACCCCATTACGTCCCCGTACGAGCAGTACTTC.

This rearrangement joins TRBV3-1 to TRBJ2-5; 11 bases are a match to TRBD1. CDR1 and CDR2 from the germline V gene are LGHDT and YNNKEL (reference sequence). The CDR3 loop spans 16 amino acids. Unmatched junction bases numbered 9, after V lost 4 bases and J lost 5 bases. The CDR3 nucleotides are TGTGCCAGCAGCCCCGGACAGGGGGCATGGTGGGAGACCCAGTACTTC. Protein sequence: CASSPGQGAWWETQYF.

CDR3 residues: CASSLQSGQNEQYF. Here the CDR3 DNA reads TGTGCCAGCAGCTTACAATCCGGACAAAACGAGCAGTACTTC. The chain combines TRBV7-6 with TRBJ2-7; D possibly corresponds to TRBD1 (5 bases). Trimming shortened V by 2 bases and J by 5 bases, and 13 bases separated the two germline ends. Germline CDR1 and CDR2: SGHVS and FNYEAQ. This CDR3 region has 14 residues.

The table lists this clonotype with many counts. The V gene is TRBV29-1, the J gene TRBJ2-7; D is ambiguous. Germline V gives CDR1 SQVTM, CDR2 ANQGSEA. This CDR3 comprises 13 residues. V lost 1 base, J lost 3 bases, and 10 bases lay in between. This CDR3 reads CSVEAEDNYEQYF. CDR3 in DNA: TGCAGCGTTGAAGCGGAAGACAACTACGAGCAGTACTTC.

The J gene is TRBJ2-5, the V gene TRBV15; 7 nucleotides match TRBD2. The CDR3 is 14 residues long. Germline lookup yields CDR1 LNHNV and CDR2 YYDKDF (reference sequence). Unmatched junction bases numbered 11, after V lost 8 bases and J lost 5 bases. The CDR3 is CATGEEREWETQYF. In DNA form, the CDR3 reads TGTGCCACCGGGGAGGAGCGGGAATGGGAGACCCAGTACTTC.

This clonotype was seen at least ten times. V usage is TRBV7-9 and J usage is TRBJ2-1; D is unclear. Per the germline V gene, CDR1 is SEHNR and CDR2 is FQNEAQ (reference sequence). V dropped 3 bases and J dropped 1 base, with 7 bases sitting between them. This CDR3 spans 14 amino acids. The CDR3 DNA reads TGTGCCAGCAGCTTCCTGCAGTCCTACAATGAGCAGTTCTTC. The encoded protein is CASSFLQSYNEQFF.

This chain links TRBV5-6 with TRBJ1-1, with 7 bases aligning to TRBD1. This CDR3 has 15 amino acids. Trimming removed 3 bases from V and 0 bases from J; junction bases left unmatched: 5. Germline-derived CDR1 and CDR2 are SGHDT and YYEEEE. This chain's CDR3 is CASSSPDRMNTEAFF. The CDR3 DNA is TGTGCCAGCAGCTCGCCGGACAGGATGAACACTGAAGCTTTCTTT.

The chain has TRBV14 and TRBJ2-3, with D possibly being TRBD1 or TRBD2 (6 bases each). This CDR3 has 15 residues. Germline V gene sequence: CDR1 SGHDN, CDR2 FVKESK. V lost 0 bases to trimming and J lost 4 bases, with 11 bases between them. The CDR3 DNA is TGTGCCAGCAGCCAAGATTCTGGGGGGCCAGATACGCAGTATTTT. The encoded protein is CASSQDSGGPDTQYF.

The chain employs TRBV29-1 and TRBJ2-1; possibly TRBD2 for D (6 bases). The ends were cut back, 0 bases at V and 5 bases at J, with 8 bases in the middle. Germline loops: CDR1 SQVTM, CDR2 ANQGSEA. The CDR3 contains 13 residues. The CDR3 is CSVEDGTHNEQFF. The CDR3 coding sequence is TGCAGCGTTGAAGATGGGACTCACAATGAGCAGTTCTTC.

This clonotype has a handful of counts. This rearrangement joins TRBV5-1 to TRBJ2-3; 14 bases match TRBD2. The CDR3 extends over 16 amino acids. CDR1 is SGHRS, CDR2 YFSETQ, per germline. Trimming took 7 bases from V and 5 from J; bases not matched to a gene: 9. The CDR3 nucleotides read TGCGCCAGCTCCGTAAGGGGACTAGCGGGAGAAGATACGCAGTATTTT. As protein: CASSVRGLAGEDTQYF.

The table lists this clonotype with a few counts. The chain couples TRBV7-8 to TRBJ1-2; tentative D call: TRBD1 (6 bases). This CDR3 is built from 17 residues. Trimming cost V 2 bases and J 4 bases, with 20 bases left between them. CDR1 and CDR2 from the germline V gene are SGHVS and FQNEAQ. In DNA form, the CDR3 reads TGTGCCAGCAGCTTACCCCTAAGGGGGGGGCTGAGCTATGGCTACACCTTC. Protein sequence: CASSLPLRGGLSYGYTF.

The rearrangement links TRBV27 to TRBJ2-7; the D call may be TRBD1 or TRBD2 (5 bases each). The CDR3 length is 14 residues. V was trimmed by 6 bases and J by 0 bases, leaving 12 bases between them. Germline CDR1 and CDR2: MNHEY and SMNVEV (reference sequence). As DNA, the CDR3 is TGTGCCAGCAGAGTCCGGGGACCCTCCTACGAGCAGTACTTC. Protein: CASRVRGPSYEQYF.

This clonotype was counted a few times. The chain employs TRBV4-2 and TRBJ2-1; TRBD2 aligns across 8 bases. Trimming cost V 0 bases and J 3 bases; bases outside gene matches: 7. Germline CDR1 and CDR2: LGHNA and YNFKEQ. This CDR3 spans 17 amino acids. The CDR3 DNA reads TGTGCCAGCAGCCAAGAGGATCGGGGGGGCTACTACAATGAGCAGTTCTTC. Its protein is CASSQEDRGGYYNEQFF.

The J gene is TRBJ2-3, the V gene TRBV7-9; D not certain. The CDR3 is made up of 14 amino acids. Trimming cost V 8 bases and J 3 bases, with 15 bases left between them. Per germline, CDR1 SEHNR and CDR2 FQNEAQ (reference sequence). This CDR3 reads CASDQALRTDTQYF. The CDR3 nucleotides read TGTGCCAGCGACCAGGCCCTGAGGACAGATACGCAGTATTTT.

A few counts support this clonotype. This sequence joins TRBV28 and TRBJ1-5; D is perhaps TRBD1 (5 bases). The V gene's germline CDR1 is MDHEN and CDR2 SYDVKM. CDR3 length: 15 amino acids. V was trimmed by 6 bases and J by 4 bases, leaving 16 bases between them. CDR3 residues: CASSPLRGRNQPQHF. The CDR3 DNA reads TGTGCCAGCAGCCCCCTAAGGGGTCGAAATCAGCCCCAGCATTTT.

CDR3 nucleotides: TGTGCCAGCAGCTTAGCGGTGGGGGGCCTAGCGGAGCAGTTCTTC. Translating gives CASSLAVGGLAEQFF. The chain couples TRBV7-9 to TRBJ2-1; D is possibly TRBD1 or TRBD2 (6 bases each). CDR3 length equals 15 residues. Germline CDR1 and CDR2: SEHNR and FQNEAQ (reference sequence). With 0 bases removed from V and 10 bases from J, the gap between germline ends came to 16 bases.